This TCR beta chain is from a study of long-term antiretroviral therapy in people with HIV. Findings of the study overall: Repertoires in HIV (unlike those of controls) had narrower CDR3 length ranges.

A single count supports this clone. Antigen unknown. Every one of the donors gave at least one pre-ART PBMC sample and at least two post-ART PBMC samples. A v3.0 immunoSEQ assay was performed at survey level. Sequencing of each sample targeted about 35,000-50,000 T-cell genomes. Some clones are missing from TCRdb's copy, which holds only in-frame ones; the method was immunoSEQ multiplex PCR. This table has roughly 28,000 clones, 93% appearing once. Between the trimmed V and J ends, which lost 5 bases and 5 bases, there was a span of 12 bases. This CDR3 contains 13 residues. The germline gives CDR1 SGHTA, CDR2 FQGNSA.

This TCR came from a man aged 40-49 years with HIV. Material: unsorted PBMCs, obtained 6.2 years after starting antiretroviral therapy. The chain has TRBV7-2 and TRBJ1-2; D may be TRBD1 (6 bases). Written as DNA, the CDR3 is TGTGCCAGCAGCCCAAGGACAGATTATGGCTACACCTTC. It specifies CASSPRTDYGYTF.